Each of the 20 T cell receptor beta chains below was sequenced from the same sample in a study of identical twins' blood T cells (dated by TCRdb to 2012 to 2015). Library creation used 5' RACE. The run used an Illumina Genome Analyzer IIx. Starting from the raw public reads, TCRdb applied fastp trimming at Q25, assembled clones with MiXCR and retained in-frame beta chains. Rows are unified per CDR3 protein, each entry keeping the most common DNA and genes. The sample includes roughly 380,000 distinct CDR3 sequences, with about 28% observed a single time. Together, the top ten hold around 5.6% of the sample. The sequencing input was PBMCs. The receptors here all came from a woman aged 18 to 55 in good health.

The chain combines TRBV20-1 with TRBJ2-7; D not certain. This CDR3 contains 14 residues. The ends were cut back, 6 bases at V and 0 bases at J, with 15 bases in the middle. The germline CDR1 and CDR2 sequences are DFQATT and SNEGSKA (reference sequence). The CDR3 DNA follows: TGCAGTGCAGGCAAAACTGGCTACTCCTACGAGCAGTACTTC. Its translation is CSAGKTGYSYEQYF.

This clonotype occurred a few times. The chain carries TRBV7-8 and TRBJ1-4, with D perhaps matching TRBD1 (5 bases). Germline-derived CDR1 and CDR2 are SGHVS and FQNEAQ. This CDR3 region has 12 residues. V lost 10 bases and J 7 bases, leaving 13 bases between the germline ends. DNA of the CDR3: TGTGCCACACTGTCAGGGCCTGAAAAACTGTTTTTT. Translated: CATLSGPEKLFF.

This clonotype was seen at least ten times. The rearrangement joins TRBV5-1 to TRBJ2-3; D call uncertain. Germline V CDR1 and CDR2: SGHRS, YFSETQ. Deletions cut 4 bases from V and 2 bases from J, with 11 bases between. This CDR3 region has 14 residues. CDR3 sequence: CASSLGRSTDTQYF. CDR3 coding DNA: TGCGCCAGCAGCCTAGGACGTTCCACAGATACGCAGTATTTT.

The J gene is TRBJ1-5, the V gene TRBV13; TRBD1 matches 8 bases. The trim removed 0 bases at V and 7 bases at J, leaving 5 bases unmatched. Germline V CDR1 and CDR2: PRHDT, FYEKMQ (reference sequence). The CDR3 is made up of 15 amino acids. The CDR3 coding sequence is TGTGCCAGCAGCTTAGGCCGACAGGGGAGACAGCCCCAGCATTTT. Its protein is CASSLGRQGRQPQHF.

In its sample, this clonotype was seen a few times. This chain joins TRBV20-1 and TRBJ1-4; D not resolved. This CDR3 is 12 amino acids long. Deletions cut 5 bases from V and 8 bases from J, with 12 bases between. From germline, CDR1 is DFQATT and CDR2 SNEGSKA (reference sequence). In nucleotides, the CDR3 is TGCAGTGCTGGCCCGCTGTCCGAAAAACTGTTTTTT. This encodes CSAGPLSEKLFF.

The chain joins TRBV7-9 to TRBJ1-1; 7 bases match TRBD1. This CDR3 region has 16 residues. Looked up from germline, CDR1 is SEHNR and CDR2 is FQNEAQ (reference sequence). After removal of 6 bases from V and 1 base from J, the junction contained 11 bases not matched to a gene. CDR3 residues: CASSPGLRGPNTEAFF. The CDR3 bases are TGTGCCAGCAGTCCCGGCCTTAGGGGGCCGAACACTGAAGCTTTCTTT.

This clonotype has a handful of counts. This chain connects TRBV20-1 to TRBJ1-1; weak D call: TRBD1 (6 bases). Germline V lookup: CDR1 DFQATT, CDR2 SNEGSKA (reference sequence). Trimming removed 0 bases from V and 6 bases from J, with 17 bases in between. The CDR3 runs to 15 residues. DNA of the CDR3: TGCAGTGCTAGAGATGGTGGGAACAGGGCCGCTGAAGCTTTCTTT. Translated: CSARDGGNRAAEAFF.

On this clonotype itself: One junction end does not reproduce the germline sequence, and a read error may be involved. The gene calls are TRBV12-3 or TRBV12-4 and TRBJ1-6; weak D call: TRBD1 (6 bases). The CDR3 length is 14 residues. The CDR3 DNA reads TGTGCCGGCAGTGAGACAGGACCGAATTCACCCCTCCACTTT. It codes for CAGSETGPNSPLHF.

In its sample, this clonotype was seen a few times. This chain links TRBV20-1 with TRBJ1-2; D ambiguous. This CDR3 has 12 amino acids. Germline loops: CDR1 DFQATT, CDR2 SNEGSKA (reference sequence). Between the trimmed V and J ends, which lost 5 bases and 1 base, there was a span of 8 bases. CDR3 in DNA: TGCAGTGCTGCAGACGATAACTATGGCTACACCTTC. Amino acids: CSAADDNYGYTF.

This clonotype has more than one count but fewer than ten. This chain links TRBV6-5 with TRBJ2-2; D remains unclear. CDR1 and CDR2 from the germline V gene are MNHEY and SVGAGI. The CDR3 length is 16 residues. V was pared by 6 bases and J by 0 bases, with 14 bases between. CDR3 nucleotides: TGTGCCAGCAGCCCGGTGTCGTCCGCGAACACCGGGGAGCTGTTTTTT. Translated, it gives CASSPVSSANTGELFF.

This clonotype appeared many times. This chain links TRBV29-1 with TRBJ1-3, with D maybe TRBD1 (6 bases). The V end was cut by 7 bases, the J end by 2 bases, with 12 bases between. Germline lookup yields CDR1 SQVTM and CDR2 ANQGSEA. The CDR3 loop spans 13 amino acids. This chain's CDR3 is CSAIEGAGNTIYF. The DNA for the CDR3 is TGCAGCGCGATTGAGGGGGCTGGAAACACCATATATTTT.

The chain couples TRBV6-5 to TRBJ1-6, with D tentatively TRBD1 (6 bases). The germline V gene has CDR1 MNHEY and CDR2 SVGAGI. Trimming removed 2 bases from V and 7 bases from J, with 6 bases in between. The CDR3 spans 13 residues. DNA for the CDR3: TGTGCCAGCAGTTACACAGGGAATTCACCCCTCCACTTT. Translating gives CASSYTGNSPLHF.

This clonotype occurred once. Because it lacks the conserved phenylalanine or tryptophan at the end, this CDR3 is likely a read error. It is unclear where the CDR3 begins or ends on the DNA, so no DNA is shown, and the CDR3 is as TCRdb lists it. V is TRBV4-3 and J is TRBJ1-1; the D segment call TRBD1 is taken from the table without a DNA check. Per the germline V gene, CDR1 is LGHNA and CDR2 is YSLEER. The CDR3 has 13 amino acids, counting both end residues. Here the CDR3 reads CASSQDWDSSIIL.

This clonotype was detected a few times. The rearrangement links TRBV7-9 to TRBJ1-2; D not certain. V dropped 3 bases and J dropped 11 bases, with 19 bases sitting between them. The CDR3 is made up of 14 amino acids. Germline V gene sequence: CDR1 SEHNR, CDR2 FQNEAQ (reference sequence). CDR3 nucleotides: TGTGCCAGCAGCTTCGGTTTAGAACGGGTGAGGTACACCTTC. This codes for CASSFGLERVRYTF.

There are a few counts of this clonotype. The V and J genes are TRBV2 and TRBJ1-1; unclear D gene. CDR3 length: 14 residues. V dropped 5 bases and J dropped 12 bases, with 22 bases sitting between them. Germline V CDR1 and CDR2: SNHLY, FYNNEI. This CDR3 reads CASSPPQDGPPTFF. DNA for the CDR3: TGTGCCAGCAGTCCTCCCCAGGACGGGCCCCCAACTTTCTTT.

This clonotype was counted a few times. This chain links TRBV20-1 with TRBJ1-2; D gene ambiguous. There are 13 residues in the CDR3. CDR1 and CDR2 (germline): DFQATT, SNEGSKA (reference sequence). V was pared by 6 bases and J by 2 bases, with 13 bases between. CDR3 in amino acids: CSASLLGNYGYTF. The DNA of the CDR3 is TGCAGTGCCAGCTTATTGGGGAACTATGGCTACACCTTC.

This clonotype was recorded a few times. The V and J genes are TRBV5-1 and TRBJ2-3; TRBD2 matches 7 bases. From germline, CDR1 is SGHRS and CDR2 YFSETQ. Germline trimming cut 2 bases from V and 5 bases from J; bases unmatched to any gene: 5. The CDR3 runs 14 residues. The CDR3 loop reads CASSLAGQGDTQYF. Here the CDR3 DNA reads TGCGCCAGCAGCTTAGCGGGGCAAGGAGATACGCAGTATTTT.

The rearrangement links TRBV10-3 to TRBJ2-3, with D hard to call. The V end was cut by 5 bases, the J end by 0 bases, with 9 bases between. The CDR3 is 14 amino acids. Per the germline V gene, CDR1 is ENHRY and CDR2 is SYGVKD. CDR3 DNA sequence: TGTGCCATCAGTACGACTGGGAGCACAGATACGCAGTATTTT. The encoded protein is CAISTTGSTDTQYF.

Written as DNA, the CDR3 is TGCAGTGCCCAACTAGCGGGAGTGGGTGAGCAGTTCTTC. This translates into CSAQLAGVGEQFF. This chain connects TRBV20-1 to TRBJ2-1; 11 bases map to TRBD2. From germline, CDR1 is DFQATT and CDR2 SNEGSKA (reference sequence). This CDR3 region has 13 residues. V was pared by 6 bases and J by 9 bases, with 7 bases of the junction left unmatched.

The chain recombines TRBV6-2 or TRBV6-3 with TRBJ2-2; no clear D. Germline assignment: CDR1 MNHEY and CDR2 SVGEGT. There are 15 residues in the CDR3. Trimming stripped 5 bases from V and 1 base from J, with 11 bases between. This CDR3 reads CASSTARRNTGELFF. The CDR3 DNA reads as TGTGCCAGCAGTACCGCGCGGAGGAACACCGGGGAGCTGTTTTTT.